This TCR beta chain was captured by sequencing in a study of blood T cell repertoires in COVID-19. Turning to the study itself: The United States, Italy and Spain were the sources of the acute and convalescent COVID-19 samples.

CDR3 size: 13 residues. V gave up 3 bases and J gave up 4 bases, with 9 bases separating them. Germline loops: CDR1 LGHDT, CDR2 YNNKEL (reference sequence). Allocation to cohorts depended on clinical history reported by the participants. Cohort 3 recovered donors had two negative PCRs, clearance, or symptom resolution. Data came from immunoSEQ multiplex PCR; TCRdb stores just in-frame clones and leaves some out. The table records hundreds of thousands of clones, approximately 92% of them present only once. The chain joins TRBV3-1 (or the pseudogene TRBV3-2) to TRBJ1-2; D might be TRBD1 (5 bases). The sample consisted of PBMCs or T cells enriched from blood (not recorded which). The TCR was taken from a man aged 18 to 35 who had recovered from COVID-19. In DNA form, the CDR3 reads TGTGCCAGCAGCCACAGGGTCAGCTATGGCTACACCTTC. Residues: CASSHRVSYGYTF.